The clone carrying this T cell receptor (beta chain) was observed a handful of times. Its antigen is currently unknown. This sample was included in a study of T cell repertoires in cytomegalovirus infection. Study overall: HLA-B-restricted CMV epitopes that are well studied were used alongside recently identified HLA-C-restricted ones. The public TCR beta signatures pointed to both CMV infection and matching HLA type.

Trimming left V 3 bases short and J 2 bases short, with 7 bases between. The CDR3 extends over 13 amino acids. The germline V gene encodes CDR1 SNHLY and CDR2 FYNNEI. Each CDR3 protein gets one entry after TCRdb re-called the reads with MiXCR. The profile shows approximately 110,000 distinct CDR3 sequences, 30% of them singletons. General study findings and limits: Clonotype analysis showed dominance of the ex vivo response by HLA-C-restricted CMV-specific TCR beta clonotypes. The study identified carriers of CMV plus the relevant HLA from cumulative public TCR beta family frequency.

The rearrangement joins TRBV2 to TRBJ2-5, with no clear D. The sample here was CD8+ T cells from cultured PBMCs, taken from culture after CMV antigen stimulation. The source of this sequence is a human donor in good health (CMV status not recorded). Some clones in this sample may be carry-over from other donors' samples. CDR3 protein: CASSEQQQETQYF. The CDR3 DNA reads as TGTGCCAGCAGTGAGCAACAGCAAGAGACCCAGTACTTC.